Included here is one TCR beta chain sequence, with context. Its antigen is as yet unknown. This entry is derived from a study of monozygotic twins with inflammatory bowel disease. The study, taken as a whole, reports: Sharing of clonotypes with others was lower in IBD patients than in healthy twins, and this was especially so with disease activity.

The CDR3 length is 13 residues. Germline CDR1 SGHTA, CDR2 FQGNSA. Two nested PCRs, about 15 and 9 cycles, amplified TCRalpha and TCRbeta cDNA. TCRdb reanalyzed the 5' RACE reads and collapses them to one entry per CDR3 protein, without DNA. Reported are about 300,000 distinct CDR3 sequences; the ten largest clones contain less than 6.5%. The clonotype comes from a human donor with ulcerative colitis or Crohn's disease, or a healthy co-twin of an affected twin (not recorded which). Input material: blood. This chain connects TRBV7-2 to TRBJ1-4. CDR3 region: CASSPRTNEKLFF.